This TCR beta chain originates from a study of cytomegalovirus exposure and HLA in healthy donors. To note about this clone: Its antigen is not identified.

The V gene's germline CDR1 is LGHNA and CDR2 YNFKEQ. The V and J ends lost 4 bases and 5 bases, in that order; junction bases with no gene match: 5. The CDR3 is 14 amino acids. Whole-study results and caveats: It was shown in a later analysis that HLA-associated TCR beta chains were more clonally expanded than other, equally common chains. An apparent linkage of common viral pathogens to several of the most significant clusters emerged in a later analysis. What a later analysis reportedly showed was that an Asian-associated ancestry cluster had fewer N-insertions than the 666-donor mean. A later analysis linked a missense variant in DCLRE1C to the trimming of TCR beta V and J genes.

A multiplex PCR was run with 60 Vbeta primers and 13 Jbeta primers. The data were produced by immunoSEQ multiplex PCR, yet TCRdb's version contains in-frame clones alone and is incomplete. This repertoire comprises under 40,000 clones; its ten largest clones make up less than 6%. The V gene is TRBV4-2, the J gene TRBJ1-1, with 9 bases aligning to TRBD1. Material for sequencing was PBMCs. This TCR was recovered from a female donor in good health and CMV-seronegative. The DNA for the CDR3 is TGTGCCAGCAGCCTGGGACAGGGTAGGACTGAAGCTTTCTTT. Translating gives CASSLGQGRTEAFF.